The present T cell receptor (beta chain) was sequenced within a study of control samples from healthy donors and cancer patients (dated by TCRdb to the early 2020s). Receptor libraries were prepared by the immunoSEQ multiplex PCR assay. Not all clones reach the TCRdb copy of this immuneACCESS table, which keeps in-frame sequences only. Checked studies attribute under half of the gap to unresolved V genes and leave the rest unexplained. The table for this sample lists some 120,000 clones; just over 90% of them were counted only once. The top ten clonotypes cover 1.5% to 2% of the sample. Note on this clone: Its antigen remains unidentified. Base qualities are not recorded, but no much larger clone differs from it by a single base.

The CDR3 sequence holds 14 residues, the cysteine and phenylalanine included. Here the CDR3 DNA is all that survives: 42 bases in frame from base 1. From V the trimming removes 5 bases and from J it removes 7 bases, while the gene matches leave 9 bases of the junction unaccounted for. CDR1 and CDR2, looked up from the germline V gene, are SGHTS and YDEGEE. This receptor chain uses TRBV5-8 and TRBJ1-1; 9 middle bases align to TRBD1. This TCR derives from a man aged 50-60 years with head and neck cancer. The source material was PBMCs. The CDR3 is CASSWDRVRYEAFF. The nucleotide sequence is given as TGTGCCAGCAGTTGGGACAGGGTGCGCTATGAAGCTTTCTTT.